The source of this T cell receptor (beta chain) is a study of T cell responses to AZD1222 COVID-19 vaccine. The CDR3 is made up of 15 amino acids. V lost 0 bases, J lost 1 base, and 1 base stayed unmatched. Germline CDR1 MNHEY, CDR2 SVGAGI. Some clones are missing from TCRdb's copy, which holds only in-frame ones; the method was immunoSEQ multiplex PCR. The sample includes 150,000 or so clones, more than 85% seen only once; the top ten take 1.4%. Material: peripheral blood, obtained on day 0 of AZD1222 vaccination. This chain joins TRBV6-5 and TRBJ1-1, with 8 bases lining up with TRBD1. This receptor was identified in an adult in good health. The CDR3 loop is CASSYSTGANTEAFF. DNA for the CDR3: TGTGCCAGCAGTTACTCGACAGGGGCGAACACTGAAGCTTTCTTT.